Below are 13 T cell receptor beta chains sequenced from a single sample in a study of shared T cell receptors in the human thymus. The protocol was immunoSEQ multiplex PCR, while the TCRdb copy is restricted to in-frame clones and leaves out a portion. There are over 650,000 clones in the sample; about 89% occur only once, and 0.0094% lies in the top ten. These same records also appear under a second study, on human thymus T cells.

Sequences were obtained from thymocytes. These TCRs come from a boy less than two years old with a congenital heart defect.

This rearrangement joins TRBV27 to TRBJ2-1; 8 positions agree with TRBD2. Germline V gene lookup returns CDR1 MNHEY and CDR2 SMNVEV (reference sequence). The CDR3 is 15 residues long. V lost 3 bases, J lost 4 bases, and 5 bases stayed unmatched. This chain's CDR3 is CASSFRGGGYNEQFF. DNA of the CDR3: TGTGCCAGCAGTTTCCGGGGGGGCGGGTACAATGAGCAGTTCTTC.

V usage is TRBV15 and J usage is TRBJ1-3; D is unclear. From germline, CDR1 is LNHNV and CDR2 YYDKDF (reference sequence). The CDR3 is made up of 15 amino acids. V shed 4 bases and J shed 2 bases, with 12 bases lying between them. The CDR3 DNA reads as TGTGCCACCAGCAATAGGTGGAGGACTGGAAACACCATATATTTT. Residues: CATSNRWRTGNTIYF.

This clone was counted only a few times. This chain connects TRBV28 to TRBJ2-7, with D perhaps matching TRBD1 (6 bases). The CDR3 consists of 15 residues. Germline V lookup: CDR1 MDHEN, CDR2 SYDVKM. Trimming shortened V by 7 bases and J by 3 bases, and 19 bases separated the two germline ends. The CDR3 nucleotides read TGTGCCAGCACCAAAAGCCAGGACAGCCGCTACGAGCAGTACTTC. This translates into CASTKSQDSRYEQYF. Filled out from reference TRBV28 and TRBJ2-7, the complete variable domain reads DVKVTQSSRYLVKRTGEKVFLECVQDMDHENMFWYRQDPGLGLRLIYFSYDVKMKEKGDIPEGYSVSREKKERFSLILESASTNQTSMYLCASTKSQDSRYEQYFGPGTRLTVT.

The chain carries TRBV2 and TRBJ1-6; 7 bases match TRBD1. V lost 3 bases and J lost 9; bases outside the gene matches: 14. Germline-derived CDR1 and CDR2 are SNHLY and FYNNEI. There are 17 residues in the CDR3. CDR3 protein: CASSESNGRAGGSPLHF. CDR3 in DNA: TGTGCCAGCAGTGAGAGCAATGGTCGGGCAGGGGGTTCACCCCTCCACTTT. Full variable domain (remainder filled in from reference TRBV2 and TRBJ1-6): EPEVTQTPSHQVTQMGQEVILRCVPISNHLYFYWYRQILGQKVEFLVSFYNNEISEKSEIFDDQFSVERPDGSNFTLKIRSTKLEDSAMYFCASSESNGRAGGSPLHFGNGTRLTVT.

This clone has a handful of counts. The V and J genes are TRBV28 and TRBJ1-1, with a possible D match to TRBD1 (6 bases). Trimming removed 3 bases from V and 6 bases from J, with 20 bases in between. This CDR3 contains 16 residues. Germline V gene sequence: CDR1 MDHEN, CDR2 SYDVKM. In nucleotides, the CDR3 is TGTGCCAGCAGTTTGGATGTGAACAGGGAAGATCCTGAAGCTTTCTTT. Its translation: CASSLDVNREDPEAFF.

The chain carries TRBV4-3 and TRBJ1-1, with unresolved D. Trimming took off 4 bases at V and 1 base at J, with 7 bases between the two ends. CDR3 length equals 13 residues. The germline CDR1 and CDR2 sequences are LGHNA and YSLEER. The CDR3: CASSRGENTEAFF. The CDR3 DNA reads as TGCGCCAGCAGCCGCGGGGAGAACACTGAAGCTTTCTTT.

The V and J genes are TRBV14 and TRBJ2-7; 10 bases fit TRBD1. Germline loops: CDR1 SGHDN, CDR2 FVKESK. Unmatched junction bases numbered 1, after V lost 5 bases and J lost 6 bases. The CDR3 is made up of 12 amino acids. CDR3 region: CASSWDRGEQYF. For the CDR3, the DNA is TGTGCCAGCAGCTGGGACAGGGGCGAGCAGTACTTC.

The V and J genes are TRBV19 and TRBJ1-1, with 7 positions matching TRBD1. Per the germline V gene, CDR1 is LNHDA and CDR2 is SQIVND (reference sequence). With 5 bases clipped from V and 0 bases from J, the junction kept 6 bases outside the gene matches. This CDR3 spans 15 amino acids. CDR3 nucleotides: TGTGCCAGTAGTCCCCGGACAGGTCTGAACACTGAAGCTTTCTTT. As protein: CASSPRTGLNTEAFF.

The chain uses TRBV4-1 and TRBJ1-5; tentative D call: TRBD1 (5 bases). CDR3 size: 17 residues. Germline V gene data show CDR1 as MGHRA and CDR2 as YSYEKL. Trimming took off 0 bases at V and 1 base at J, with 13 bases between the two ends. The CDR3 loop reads CASSQDIRGLSNQPQHF. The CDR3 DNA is TGCGCCAGCAGCCAAGATATTCGGGGGTTGAGCAATCAGCCCCAGCATTTT.

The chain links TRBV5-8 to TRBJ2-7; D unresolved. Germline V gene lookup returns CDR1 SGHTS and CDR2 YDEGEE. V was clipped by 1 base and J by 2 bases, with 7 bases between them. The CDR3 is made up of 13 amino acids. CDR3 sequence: CASSLSVTYEQYF. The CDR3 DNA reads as TGTGCCAGCAGCTTGTCGGTCACCTACGAGCAGTACTTC.

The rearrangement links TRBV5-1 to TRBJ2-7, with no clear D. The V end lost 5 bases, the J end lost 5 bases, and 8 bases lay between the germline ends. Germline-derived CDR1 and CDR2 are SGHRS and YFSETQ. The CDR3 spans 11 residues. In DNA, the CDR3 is TGCGCCAGCAGAAGCCTCCACGAGCAGTACTTC. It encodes CASRSLHEQYF.

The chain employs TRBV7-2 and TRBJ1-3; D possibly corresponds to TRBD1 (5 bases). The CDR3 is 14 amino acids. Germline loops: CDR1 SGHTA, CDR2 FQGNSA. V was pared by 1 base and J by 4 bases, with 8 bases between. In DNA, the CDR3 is TGTGCCAGCAGCTTAGAGGGGCGAGGAAACACCATATATTTT. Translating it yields CASSLEGRGNTIYF. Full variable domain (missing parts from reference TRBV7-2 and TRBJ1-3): GAGVSQSPSNKVTEKGKDVELRCDPISGHTALYWYRQSLGQGLEFLIYFQGNSAPDKSGLPSDRFSAERTGGSVSTLTIQRTQQEDSAVYLCASSLEGRGNTIYFGEGSWLTVV.

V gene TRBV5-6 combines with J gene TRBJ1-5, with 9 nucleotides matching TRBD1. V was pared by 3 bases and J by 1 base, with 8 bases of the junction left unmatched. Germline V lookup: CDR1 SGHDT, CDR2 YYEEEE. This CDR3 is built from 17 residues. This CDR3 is CASSSQRDRVSNQPQHF. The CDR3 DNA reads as TGTGCCAGCAGCTCCCAACGGGACAGGGTGAGCAATCAGCCCCAGCATTTT. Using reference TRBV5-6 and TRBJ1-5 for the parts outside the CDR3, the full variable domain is DAGVTQSPTHLIKTRGQQVTLRCSPKSGHDTVSWYQQALGQGPQFIFQYYEEEERQRGNFPDRFSGHQFPNYSSELNVNALLLGDSALYLCASSSQRDRVSNQPQHFGDGTRLSIL.